Described below is a single T cell receptor beta chain sequence and its context. Its antigen is undetermined. A multiplex PCR was run with 60 Vbeta primers and 13 Jbeta primers. Profiled with immunoSEQ multiplex PCR; TCRdb holds only in-frame clones, not every one. The data contain some 160,000 clones, roughly 90% of them singletons. The sample is drawn from a study of cytomegalovirus exposure and HLA in healthy donors. Study conclusions and caveats: While the bulk of TCR sequences proved rare, some public TCRs turned up in many donors. A list of 150 or so TCR beta chains associated with cytomegalovirus was given.

Germline lookup yields CDR1 LGHNT and CDR2 FRNRAP. Between the trimmed V and J ends, which lost 7 bases and 2 bases, there was a span of 11 bases. The CDR3 is 13 residues long. The V and J genes are TRBV12-5 and TRBJ1-2; D may be TRBD1 (5 bases). This clonotype was obtained from a woman aged 18-30 years in good health and CMV-seronegative. The sample consisted of PBMCs. The CDR3 bases are TGTGCTAGTGCCTGGGACTCCAACTATGGCTACACCTTC. Translating gives CASAWDSNYGYTF.